This TCR beta chain was recovered during a study of breast tumors, draining lymph nodes, adjacent tissues. Concerning this clonotype itself: Its antigen is not known.

Trimming removed 5 bases from V and 5 bases from J; junction bases left unmatched: 7. The CDR3 spans 14 residues. Study-level results: Tumor TCR diversity was below lymph nodes but above nontumor tissue. The lymph node origin of tumor T cells was framed as consistent with a hypothesis, not demonstrated. Compared with basal-like, luminal-like tumors shared significantly more repertoire with nontumor tissue. The data were judged consistent with most tumor T cells coming from lymph node and expanding in tumor.

TCRdb reanalysed the multiplex PCR reads using MiXCR and keeps one entry per CDR3 protein. The data show over 60,000 distinct CDR3 sequences, roughly 59% seen once. The sequenced sample consisted of breast tumor tissue. V is TRBV12-3 or TRBV12-4 and J is TRBJ1-1, with 8 bases aligning to TRBD1. This clonotype was obtained from a female donor with breast cancer. Some clones in this sample may be carry-over from other donors' samples. The DNA of the CDR3 is TGTGCCAGCAGTCCGGACAGGGTTCGGACTGAAGCTTTCTTT. It encodes CASSPDRVRTEAFF.